This T cell receptor beta chain was profiled in a study of technical replicates of blood from a handful of donors. The CDR3 length is 16 residues. Trimming stripped 4 bases from V and 0 bases from J, with 13 bases between. Germline-derived CDR1 and CDR2 are MGHRA and YSYEKL. Sequencing used immunoSEQ multiplex PCR; TCRdb keeps in-frame clones, though not all of them. This sample carries 55,000 to 75,000 clones, about 91% of them seen once, and the ten largest clones take roughly 4.2%. The gene calls are TRBV4-1 and TRBJ2-1, with D tentatively TRBD2 (6 bases). This clonotype was obtained from a human donor in good health. Some clones in this sample may be carry-over from other donors' samples. Sequenced: PBMCs. The CDR3: CASSRSLGGSYNEQFF. As DNA, the CDR3 is TGCGCCAGCAGCCGTAGTCTGGGGGGCTCCTACAATGAGCAGTTCTTC.